This T cell receptor beta chain was captured in a study of blood T cell repertoires in COVID-19. Germline loops: CDR1 SEHNR, CDR2 FQNEAQ (reference sequence). The V end lost 5 bases, the J end lost 6 bases, and 7 bases lay between the germline ends. The CDR3 covers 12 residues. In the authors' methods: Cell counts per sample came from amplifying reference gene primers. Some clones are missing from TCRdb's copy, which holds only in-frame ones; the method was immunoSEQ multiplex PCR. V and J calls and clone size come straight from that table; D and trimming were deduced from the DNA. This sample has 370,000 or so clones, with about 87% found just once.

The clonotype originates from a man between 25 and 39 years old who had recovered from COVID-19. The V and J genes are TRBV7-9 and TRBJ2-2; D is unclear. The material sequenced was PBMCs or T cells enriched from blood (not recorded which). The CDR3 coding sequence is TGTGCCAGCAGCCTGGCCGCCGGGGAGCTGTTTTTT. Its translation: CASSLAAGELFF.